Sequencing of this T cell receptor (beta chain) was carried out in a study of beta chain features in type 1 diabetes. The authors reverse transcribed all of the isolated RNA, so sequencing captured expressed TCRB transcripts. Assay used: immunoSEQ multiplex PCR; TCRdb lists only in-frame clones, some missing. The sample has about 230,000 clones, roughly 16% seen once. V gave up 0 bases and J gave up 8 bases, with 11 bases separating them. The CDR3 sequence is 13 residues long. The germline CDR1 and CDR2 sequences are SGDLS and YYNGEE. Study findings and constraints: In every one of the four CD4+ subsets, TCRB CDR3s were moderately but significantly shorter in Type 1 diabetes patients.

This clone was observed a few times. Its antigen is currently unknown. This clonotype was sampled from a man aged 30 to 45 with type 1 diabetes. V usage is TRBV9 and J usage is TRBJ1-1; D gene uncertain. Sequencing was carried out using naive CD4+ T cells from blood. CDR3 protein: CASSVVPQDEAFF. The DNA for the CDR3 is TGTGCCAGCAGCGTAGTCCCGCAGGACGAAGCTTTCTTT.